These T cell receptor beta chains were read from a single sample in a study of T-cell reconstitution after alpha-beta-depleted transplantation in children. From the PCR reads, TCRdb called clonotypes with MiXCR, one entry per CDR3 protein. Of 250,000 to 300,000 distinct CDR3 sequences listed, 9.9% were seen once; the top ten hold 10%. The input for sequencing was PBMCs from the stem cell graft donor, taken from the stem cell graft. The receptors stem from a human donor who donated a stem cell graft to a child with SCID. CDR3s include the opening cysteine and the closing phenylalanine or tryptophan. The order of the fields is V gene, CDR3 length, D gene, clone size, J gene, CDR3 protein, CDR3 DNA. A D gene is named only where the DNA matches it firmly. Clone size, where shown, is once, few, many, or a class for clones that have expanded.

v_gene: TRBV5-1
len: 16
d_gene: TRBD2
abundance: .
j_gene: TRBJ2-7
CDR3aa: CASSLDRSGFPHEQYF
CDR3nt: TGCGCCAGCAGCTTGGATCGTAGCGGGTTCCCCCATGAGCAGTACTTC

v_gene: TRBV9
len: 15
d_gene: .
abundance: .
j_gene: TRBJ2-1
CDR3aa: CASSDPPGRSNEQFF
CDR3nt: TGTGCCAGCAGCGACCCACCGGGACGTTCCAATGAGCAGTTCTTC

v_gene: TRBV9
len: 12
d_gene: .
abundance: .
j_gene: TRBJ1-1
CDR3aa: CASSKRDTEAFF
CDR3nt: TGTGCCAGCAGCAAAAGGGACACTGAAGCTTTCTTT

v_gene: TRBV3-1
len: 15
d_gene: .
abundance: many
j_gene: TRBJ2-2
CDR3aa: CASSPWVGLGGELFF
CDR3nt: TGTGCCAGCAGCCCCTGGGTCGGGTTAGGCGGGGAGCTGTTTTTT

v_gene: TRBV2
len: 14
d_gene: .
abundance: once
j_gene: TRBJ2-7
CDR3aa: CASSETGPSYEQYF
CDR3nt: TGTGCCAGCAGTGAGACAGGACCGTCCTACGAGCAGTACTTC

v_gene: TRBV3-1
len: 14
d_gene: .
abundance: many
j_gene: TRBJ1-2
CDR3aa: CASSHQTSPNGYTF
CDR3nt: TGTGCCAGCAGCCACCAAACGAGCCCAAATGGCTACACCTTC

v_gene: TRBV9
len: 12
d_gene: .
abundance: few
j_gene: TRBJ1-1
CDR3aa: CASSAANTEAFF
CDR3nt: TGTGCCAGCAGTGCGGCGAACACTGAAGCTTTCTTT

v_gene: TRBV18
len: 13
d_gene: .
abundance: .
j_gene: TRBJ2-1
CDR3aa: CASSPSPSGEQFF
CDR3nt: TGTGCCAGCTCACCCAGCCCCTCCGGTGAGCAGTTCTTC

v_gene: TRBV6-1
len: 15
d_gene: .
abundance: few
j_gene: TRBJ2-7
CDR3aa: CASRLQTSSSYEQYF
CDR3nt: TGTGCCAGCAGACTACAGACCTCCAGCTCCTACGAGCAGTACTTC

v_gene: TRBV29-1
len: 13
d_gene: .
abundance: few
j_gene: TRBJ1-5
CDR3aa: CSVGGTGNQPQHF
CDR3nt: TGCAGCGTTGGGGGCACAGGGAACCAGCCCCAGCATTTT

v_gene: TRBV21-1
len: 15
d_gene: .
abundance: .
j_gene: TRBJ1-6
CDR3aa: CASSHDGSDSSPLHF
CDR3nt: TGTGCCAGCAGCCACGATGGCTCCGATAGTTCACCCCTCCACTTT

v_gene: TRBV20-1
len: 14
d_gene: .
abundance: .
j_gene: TRBJ2-1
CDR3aa: CSGHIVEGSNEQFF
CDR3nt: TGCAGTGGTCACATAGTGGAAGGTAGCAATGAGCAGTTCTTC

v_gene: TRBV11-1
len: 18
d_gene: TRBD1
abundance: .
j_gene: TRBJ2-2
CDR3aa: CASSLNGAGQGNTGELFF
CDR3nt: TGTGCCAGCAGCTTAAACGGAGCCGGACAGGGGAACACCGGGGAGCTGTTTTTT

v_gene: TRBV24-1
len: 13
d_gene: .
abundance: many
j_gene: TRBJ2-3
CDR3aa: CATSGQAPNTQYF
CDR3nt: TGTGCCACCAGTGGCCAGGCCCCGAATACGCAGTATTTT

v_gene: TRBV6-5
len: 15
d_gene: TRBD2
abundance: few
j_gene: TRBJ2-5
CDR3aa: CASSSISGGQETQYF
CDR3nt: TGTGCCAGCAGTTCGATTAGCGGGGGCCAAGAGACCCAGTACTTC

v_gene: TRBV6-2/TRBV6-3
len: 17
d_gene: .
abundance: few
j_gene: TRBJ2-1
CDR3aa: CASSYPFGREGADEQFF
CDR3nt: TGTGCCAGCAGTTACCCCTTTGGAAGGGAAGGGGCGGATGAGCAGTTCTTC

v_gene: TRBV2
len: 14
d_gene: .
abundance: few
j_gene: TRBJ1-2
CDR3aa: CAIWPGLLRDGYTF
CDR3nt: TGTGCCATCTGGCCGGGCCTCCTCCGCGATGGCTACACCTTC

v_gene: TRBV7-3
len: 15
d_gene: .
abundance: .
j_gene: TRBJ2-5
CDR3aa: CASSPQGQPQETQYF
CDR3nt: TGTGCCAGCAGCCCCCAAGGACAGCCCCAAGAGACCCAGTACTTC

v_gene: TRBV20-1
len: 12
d_gene: .
abundance: few
j_gene: TRBJ2-2
CDR3aa: CSAYNPGGELFF
CDR3nt: TGCAGTGCTTACAACCCCGGGGGGGAGCTGTTTTTT

v_gene: TRBV27
len: 16
d_gene: .
abundance: few
j_gene: TRBJ2-7
CDR3aa: CASSPLMVSGNYEQYF
CDR3nt: TGTGCCAGCAGTCCCCTAATGGTCAGCGGTAATTACGAGCAGTACTTC

v_gene: TRBV20-1
len: 15
d_gene: .
abundance: .
j_gene: TRBJ1-3
CDR3aa: CSARRDSYSGNTIYF
CDR3nt: TGCAGTGCTAGACGCGACAGCTACTCTGGAAACACCATATATTTT

v_gene: TRBV20-1
len: 13
d_gene: .
abundance: .
j_gene: TRBJ2-7
CDR3aa: CSASVRDGYEQYF
CDR3nt: TGCAGTGCTAGCGTACGGGACGGGTACGAGCAGTACTTC

v_gene: TRBV5-6
len: 15
d_gene: .
abundance: many
j_gene: TRBJ2-1
CDR3aa: CASSGGGGSYNEQFF
CDR3nt: TGTGCCAGCAGCGGGGGCGGGGGCTCCTACAATGAGCAGTTCTTC

v_gene: TRBV5-1
len: 18
d_gene: TRBD2
abundance: few
j_gene: TRBJ2-5
CDR3aa: CASSFPTSGGVHQETQYF
CDR3nt: TGCGCCAGCAGCTTCCCAACTAGCGGGGGAGTTCACCAAGAGACCCAGTACTTC

v_gene: TRBV10-3
len: 13
d_gene: .
abundance: .
j_gene: TRBJ1-6
CDR3aa: CATTPSHDSPLHF
CDR3nt: TGTGCCACCACTCCCAGTCATGATTCACCCCTCCACTTT

v_gene: TRBV7-9
len: 16
d_gene: TRBD1
abundance: .
j_gene: TRBJ2-2
CDR3aa: CASRPRGQGYTGELFF
CDR3nt: TGTGCCAGCAGACCTAGGGGACAGGGATACACCGGGGAGCTGTTTTTT

v_gene: TRBV20-1
len: 15
d_gene: .
abundance: .
j_gene: TRBJ1-5
CDR3aa: CSASYPRDAIRPQHF
CDR3nt: TGCAGTGCTAGTTACCCCCGGGACGCAATAAGGCCCCAGCATTTT

v_gene: TRBV10-3
len: 15
d_gene: TRBD1
abundance: few
j_gene: TRBJ2-1
CDR3aa: CAIRVTGGLNNEQFF
CDR3nt: TGTGCCATCAGAGTTACAGGGGGCCTGAACAATGAGCAGTTCTTC

v_gene: TRBV18
len: 18
d_gene: .
abundance: many
j_gene: TRBJ2-2
CDR3aa: CASSPPGGVRANTGELFF
CDR3nt: TGTGCCAGCTCACCACCCGGTGGAGTCAGGGCCAACACCGGGGAGCTGTTTTTT